One sample yielded the 6 T cell receptor beta chains listed below, sequenced in a study of T cells in Graves' hyperthyroidism and ophthalmopathy (dated by TCRdb to between 2018 and 2021). Library preparation used multiplex PCR. Reads for this sample came from an Illumina HiSeq 2000. The TCR beta CDR3 regions were amplified from the RNA transcripts. The TCR CDR3 was subjected to a first round of RT-PCR using the HTBI primer set and the Qiagen OneStep RT-PCR kit. Clones were called with MiXCR by TCRdb after fastp trimmed the public reads at Q25, and only in-frame beta chains were retained. Rows are combined by CDR3 protein, so each entry shows the most common genes and DNA. For this sample there are 340,000 or so distinct CDR3 sequences; approximately 17% appear just once. The ten largest account for roughly 31% of the sample. Material: blood. The receptors originated from a man aged 25 to 40 with Graves' hyperthyroidism.

This chain joins TRBV30 and TRBJ1-2; TRBD1 aligns across 9 bases. Germline CDR1 and CDR2: GTSNPN and SVGIG (reference sequence). The CDR3 covers 16 residues. The junction had 13 bases not matched to a gene; V was cut back by 2 bases and J by 6 bases. CDR3 bases: TGTGCCTGGAGTCCTACAGGGGGCTGGGACGTTAATGGCTACACCTTC. Its translation is CAWSPTGGWDVNGYTF.

In regard to this clonotype: This may come from a read error, since a much larger clone is one base off. V gene TRBV7-9 combines with J gene TRBJ2-7; 9 bases line up with TRBD2. Per the germline V gene, CDR1 is SEHNR and CDR2 is FQNEAQ (reference sequence). The CDR3 is 15 amino acids. This chain's CDR3 is CASSFHAGGTYKQYF. The CDR3 region has the DNA TGTGCCAGCAGCTTCCATGCGGGAGGGACCTACAAGCAGTACTTC.

This clonotype was seen at least ten times. This chain joins TRBV7-9 and TRBJ2-7, with D uncertain. Germline CDR1 is SEHNR and CDR2 is FQNEAQ (reference sequence). V was shortened by 5 bases and J by 1 base, with 9 bases between the two germline ends. CDR3 length: 13 amino acids. The CDR3 region has the DNA TGTGCCAGCAGCGCCTCTGGATCCTACGAGCAGTACTTC. It codes for CASSASGSYEQYF.

This clonotype has only a few counts. A read error may be the cause here, since a much bigger clone is one base away. The chain is built from TRBV11-2 and TRBJ2-3, with 11 positions matching TRBD2. CDR1 is SGHAT and CDR2 is FQNNGV in the germline V gene. CDR3 length: 15 amino acids. The CDR3 region is CASSYGTSGTGTQYF. The DNA for the CDR3 is TGTGCCAGCAGCTACGGGACTAGCGGCACAGGTACGCAGTATTTT.

V is TRBV5-1 and J is TRBJ2-7, with 11 positions matching TRBD2. Germline CDR1 and CDR2: SGHRS and YFSETQ. Trimming removed 2 bases from V and 2 bases from J; junction bases left unmatched: 3. The CDR3 consists of 15 residues. CDR3 nucleotides: TGCGCCAGCAGCTTCGGACTAGCGGGCGCCTACGAGCAGTACTTC. It codes for CASSFGLAGAYEQYF. The full variable domain, in which reference TRBV5-1 and TRBJ2-7 provide the parts outside the CDR3, is KAGVTQTPRYLIKTRGQQVTLSCSPISGHRSVSWYQQTPGQGLQFLFEYFSETQRNKGNFPGRFSGRQFSNSRSEMNVSTLELGDSALYLCASSFGLAGAYEQYFGPGTRLTVT.

Here the CDR3 DNA reads TGCGCCGTGGCGGCTTCAGGGAATGGCTACACCTTC. Amino acids: CAVAASGNGYTF. This chain joins TRBV10-1 and TRBJ1-2, with a weak D call TRBD1 (5 bases). Germline V lookup: CDR1 WNHNN, CDR2 SYGVQD (reference sequence). The length of the CDR3 is 12 residues. V was cut by 11 bases and J by 6 bases, with 16 bases left in between.